The rows below give T cell receptor beta chains drawn from one sample of a study of T cells in Graves' hyperthyroidism and ophthalmopathy. TCRdb called the multiplex PCR reads again in MiXCR, with one record for every CDR3 protein. The sample has hundreds of thousands of distinct CDR3 sequences, 11% to 15% seen once. Source material: blood. The receptors originated from a woman younger than 45 with Graves' hyperthyroidism. Each CDR3 is given with its conserved first and last residue. A D gene is named only where the DNA matches it firmly. Clone size is stated in some rows and not others, as once, few, many or a class when expanded.

>.|many|TRBV28|TRBJ2-1
TGTGCCAGCAGTTTCAGGTTAAGGGCCGCCCTCCGCAATGAGCAGTTCTTC
CASSFRLRAALRNEQFF
>TRBD2|.|TRBV29-1|TRBJ2-7
TGCAGCGTACTCAGCGGGGTTTGGTACGAGCAGTACTTC
CSVLSGVWYEQYF
>TRBD2|.|TRBV11-3|TRBJ2-1
TGTGCCAACAGCCAAGGGACTACGAATGAGCAGTTCTTC
CANSQGTTNEQFF
>.|few|TRBV19|TRBJ2-5
TGTGCCAGTAGTATCACTCGTGGTGGACGGCAGCAAGAGACCCAGTACTTC
CASSITRGGRQQETQYF
>TRBD2|many|TRBV2|TRBJ2-1
TGTGCCAGCAGTGAAGTCTCGGGGGGTGAGCAGTTCTTC
CASSEVSGGEQFF
>TRBD1|many|TRBV10-3|TRBJ2-2
TGTGCCACTGGGGTTCCAGGGGGCCGGGAAGGGGAGCTGTTTTTT
CATGVPGGREGELFF
>TRBD1|many|TRBV12-3/TRBV12-4|TRBJ1-1
TGTGCCAGCAGTCCGGACAGGTCTCACGATCCTAACATAGAAGCTTTCTTT
CASSPDRSHDPNIEAFF
>.|few|TRBV6-1|TRBJ1-2
TGTGCCAGCAGTTCGATGCATGAGGGCTACACCTTC
CASSSMHEGYTF
>.|many|TRBV2|TRBJ1-5
TGTGCCAGCACCCCATCTAGCAATCAGCCCCAGCATTTT
CASTPSSNQPQHF
>.|few|TRBV5-8|TRBJ2-7
TGTGCCAGCAGCTTGGAGGGGCGGTCGAGGGAGCAGTACTTC
CASSLEGRSREQYF
>.|many|TRBV29-1|TRBJ2-3
TGCAGCGTTAGTCATGGCGGACTCACAGATACGCAGTATTTT
CSVSHGGLTDTQYF
>.|few|TRBV3-1|TRBJ2-3
TGTGCCAGCAGCCCCGGTACTAGCACAGATACGCAGTATTTT
CASSPGTSTDTQYF
>.|.|TRBV7-2|TRBJ2-3
TGTGCCAGCAGCTTCAGTGGTTATACGCAGTATTTT
CASSFSGYTQYF
>.|few|TRBV29-1|TRBJ2-2
TGCAGCGTGCTGGGACTCTTAAACACCGGGGAGCTGTTTTTT
CSVLGLLNTGELFF
>.|.|TRBV30|TRBJ2-3
TGTGCCTGGAGTCAAACCAGGGATACGCAGTATTTT
CAWSQTRDTQYF
>.|few|TRBV5-1|TRBJ2-1
TGCGCCAGCAGCTTGGCGCCGGCCAGCTCCTACAATGAGCAGTTCTTC
CASSLAPASSYNEQFF
>.|few|TRBV30|TRBJ2-7
TGTGCCTGGAACCGGGGAAACTACGAGCAGTACTTC
CAWNRGNYEQYF
>TRBD1|many|TRBV20-1|TRBJ1-5
TGCAGTGCTCCGGGACAGGGCAAGACGCCCCAGCATTTT
CSAPGQGKTPQHF
>.|many|TRBV2|TRBJ2-4
TGTGCCAGCAGTGACTCGCAGGCCTGGGTGAACATTCAGTACTTC
CASSDSQAWVNIQYF
>.|.|TRBV6-1|TRBJ1-6
TGTGCCAGCAGTCGGGACCTCCTGAACAATTCACCCCTCCACTTT
CASSRDLLNNSPLHF
>TRBD1|many|TRBV6-1|TRBJ1-3
TGTGCCAGCAGTTCAACCGGGACAGGGGTAAACACCATATATTTT
CASSSTGTGVNTIYF
>.|many|TRBV18|TRBJ2-2
TGTGCCAGCAGTCCTCGGGGCAACACCGGGGAGCTGTTTTTT
CASSPRGNTGELFF
>.|.|TRBV20-1|TRBJ2-7
TGCAGTGCTTCGGGTGGGGCAGGGAGGACCTACGAGCAGTACTTC
CSASGGAGRTYEQYF
>.|.|TRBV18|TRBJ1-4
TGTGCCAGCTCACCCCGAGGGGGGACTAATGAAAAACTGTTTTTT
CASSPRGGTNEKLFF
>.|many|TRBV28|TRBJ1-6
TGTGCCAGCGCGGGGGCGCACCTTTCACCCCTCCACTTT
CASAGAHLSPLHF
>TRBD1|few|TRBV9|TRBJ2-7
TGTGCCAGCACTTCAACGGACAGGGGCGACGAGCAGTACTTC
CASTSTDRGDEQYF
>.|.|TRBV5-6|TRBJ2-6
TGTGCCAGCAGCTTCCGGGGAGCTGGGGCCAACGTCCTGACTTTC
CASSFRGAGANVLTF
>.|many|TRBV25-1|TRBJ1-5
TGTGCCAGCCAACCCTATCAGCCCCAGCATTTT
CASQPYQPQHF
>.|many|TRBV7-8|TRBJ2-7
TGTGCCAGCAGCTCACCCCTAGGGAGAACGGGCCGCAGGCAGTACGAGCAGTACTTC
CASSSPLGRTGRRQYEQYF
>.|many|TRBV2|TRBJ2-3
TGTGCCACCACAGTGGATCCACTACAAAGCACAGATACGCAGTATTTT
CATTVDPLQSTDTQYF
>.|many|TRBV11-2|TRBJ2-1
TGTGCCAGCAGCCCAGATGCAGGCCCCGGTGAGCAGTTCTTC
CASSPDAGPGEQFF
>.|many|TRBV28|TRBJ1-2
TGTGCCAGCAGTTTACACCAGCGAAATAATGGCTACACCTTC
CASSLHQRNNGYTF
>.|many|TRBV28|TRBJ1-2
TGTGCCAGCAGTGGAGGGGTGTATGGCTACACCTTC
CASSGGVYGYTF
>TRBD2|.|TRBV20-1|TRBJ2-1
TGCAGTGCGAGACTAGCGGGAGTTGAGCAGTTCTTC
CSARLAGVEQFF
>TRBD2|many|TRBV6-1|TRBJ2-3
TGTGCCAGCAGAGAAACTAGCGTAGATACGCAGTATTTT
CASRETSVDTQYF
>.|many|TRBV2|TRBJ1-1
TGTGCCACCCATCGATATGGCACTGAAGCTTTCTTT
CATHRYGTEAFF
>TRBD2|.|TRBV4-1|TRBJ2-7
TGCGCCAGCAGCTTATACGGGACTAGCGGGAGTTTATCCGAGCAGTACTTC
CASSLYGTSGSLSEQYF
>TRBD2|.|TRBV20-1|TRBJ2-7
TGCAGTGCCAGGACTAGCGGGAGGGCCCAAGGACCCGACGAGCAGTACTTC
CSARTSGRAQGPDEQYF